Sequencing of this T cell receptor beta chain was carried out in a study of blood T cell repertoires in COVID-19. On the study more broadly: COVID-19 samples, acute and convalescent, were from the United States, Italy and Spain. Sources were T cells, B-cell-depleted T cells, or PBMCs; the material itself was cDNA or gDNA.

Source study methods: Reference gene primer amplification yielded estimated nucleated cell counts. Here immunoSEQ multiplex PCR was the method, and the copy in TCRdb shows in-frame clones only, minus some. D and trimming come from the DNA, and the V and J calls and clone size come from that table. The sample lists under 35,000 clones, around 83% occurring once. The sequence derives from a man aged 65 to 79 with acute or convalescent COVID-19. The material sequenced was peripheral blood.

The CDR3 DNA follows: TGCAGCGTCCTGACAGGGGGTAATTCACCCCTCCACTTT. Its translation: CSVLTGGNSPLHF. J is TRBJ1-6 and V is TRBV29-1; 9 positions match TRBD1. The CDR3 loop spans 13 amino acids. CDR1 is SQVTM and CDR2 is ANQGSEA in the germline V gene. Germline trimming cut 6 bases from V and 6 bases from J; bases unmatched to any gene: 3.